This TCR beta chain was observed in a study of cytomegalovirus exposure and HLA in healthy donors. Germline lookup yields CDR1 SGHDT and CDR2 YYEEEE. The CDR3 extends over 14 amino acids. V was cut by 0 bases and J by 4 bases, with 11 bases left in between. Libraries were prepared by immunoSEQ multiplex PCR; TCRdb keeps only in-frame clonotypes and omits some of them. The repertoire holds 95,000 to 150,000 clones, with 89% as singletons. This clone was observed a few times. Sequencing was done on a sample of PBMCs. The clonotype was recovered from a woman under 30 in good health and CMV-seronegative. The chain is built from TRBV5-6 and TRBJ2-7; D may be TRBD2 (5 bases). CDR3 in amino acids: CASSLGGIGYEQYF. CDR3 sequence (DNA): TGTGCCAGCAGCTTGGGAGGGATTGGGTACGAGCAGTACTTC.